The 16 T cell receptor beta chains listed next were all sequenced from one sample in a study of cytomegalovirus exposure and HLA in healthy donors. Researchers ran the PCR with 60 Vbeta and 13 Jbeta primers. Data came from immunoSEQ multiplex PCR; TCRdb stores just in-frame clones and leaves some out. In the table there are approximately 160,000 clones, 70% to 75% of which are singletons. Input material: PBMCs. The receptors originated from a man between 18 and 29 years old in good health and CMV-seropositive.

This clone was observed a few times. V gene TRBV11-2 combines with J gene TRBJ2-1; maybe TRBD1 (6 bases). CDR1 is SGHAT, CDR2 FQNNGV, per germline. V lost 5 bases and J lost 6, with 8 bases in between. The CDR3 sequence is 12 residues long. The CDR3 here is CASSMTGNEQFF. CDR3 coding DNA: TGTGCCAGCAGCATGACAGGCAATGAGCAGTTCTTC.

This clone was counted only a few times. The V and J genes are TRBV7-9 and TRBJ1-1; D gene unclear. The CDR3 loop spans 11 amino acids. The V end was cut by 7 bases, the J end by 5 bases, with 8 bases between. Germline V gene sequence: CDR1 SEHNR, CDR2 FQNEAQ (reference sequence). The DNA of the CDR3 is TGTGCCAGCACCCCGGGGACTGAAGCTTTCTTT. Translation gives CASTPGTEAFF. Complete variable domain (other parts from reference TRBV7-9 and TRBJ1-1): DTGVSQNPRHKITKRGQNVTFRCDPISEHNRLYWYRQTLGQGPEFLTYFQNEAQLEKSRLLSDRFSAERPKGSFSTLEIQRTEQGDSAMYLCASTPGTEAFFGQGTRLTVV.

The chain uses TRBV15 and TRBJ2-7, with 8 nucleotides matching TRBD1. This CDR3 spans 18 amino acids. Germline CDR1 is LNHNV and CDR2 is YYDKDF (reference sequence). After removal of 0 bases from V and 7 bases from J, the junction contained 17 bases not matched to a gene. CDR3 region: CATSRDWGILTGVREQYV. The CDR3 DNA sequence: TGTGCCACCAGCAGAGATTGGGGGATATTGACAGGGGTGAGGGAGCAGTACGTC.

The rearrangement joins TRBV28 to TRBJ2-5, with 10 bases aligning to TRBD2. V lost 3 bases, J lost 2 bases, and 3 bases stayed unmatched. Germline V gene sequence: CDR1 MDHEN, CDR2 SYDVKM. CDR3 length: 15 amino acids. The CDR3 nucleotides are TGTGCCAGCAGTTTCCCGGGACTAGCGCAAGAGACCCAGTACTTC. Residues: CASSFPGLAQETQYF.

The genes are TRBV6-1 and TRBJ2-1; D is perhaps TRBD2 (6 bases). The ends were cut back, 4 bases at V and 7 bases at J, with 14 bases in the middle. The CDR3 sequence is 14 residues long. Per germline, CDR1 MNHNS and CDR2 SASEGT. The CDR3 DNA is TGTGCCAGCAGTGTGGCGACTAGAAGTAATGAGCAGTTCTTC. It encodes CASSVATRSNEQFF.

V usage is TRBV18 and J usage is TRBJ1-5; 7 nucleotides agree with TRBD1. The V segment lost 2 bases and the J segment 11 bases; nucleotides outside the gene matches: 6. CDR1 KGHSH and CDR2 LQKENI come from the germline V gene. There are 13 residues in the CDR3. CDR3 protein: CASSPGTDNSQHF. DNA for the CDR3: TGTGCCAGCTCACCAGGGACAGACAATTCCCAGCATTTT.

The CDR3 here is CASTMRDRGDTGELFF. The CDR3 DNA reads as TGTGCCAGTACCATGAGGGACAGGGGTGACACCGGGGAGCTGTTTTTT. The rearrangement joins TRBV19 to TRBJ2-2, with TRBD1 identical over 10 bases. Germline CDR1 and CDR2: LNHDA and SQIVND (reference sequence). CDR3 size: 16 residues. J gave up 3 bases and V 7 bases, and 8 bases lay outside the gene matches. The variable domain in full, with the rest retrieved from reference TRBV19 and TRBJ2-2, is DGGITQSPKYLFRKEGQNVTLSCEQNLNHDAMYWYRQDPGQGLRLIYYSQIVNDFQKGDIAEGYSVSREKKESFPLTVTSAQKNPTAFYLCASTMRDRGDTGELFFGEGSRLTVL.

V is TRBV9 and J is TRBJ1-1; 8 nucleotides agree with TRBD1. Looked up from germline, CDR1 is SGDLS and CDR2 is YYNGEE. With V trimmed by 3 bases and J by 4 bases, 2 bases remained unmatched. The CDR3 consists of 13 residues. CDR3 in amino acids: CASSETGGTEAFF. CDR3 nucleotides: TGTGCCAGCAGCGAAACAGGGGGCACTGAAGCTTTCTTT.

Only one count was recorded for this clone. The chain links TRBV11-3 to TRBJ1-1; maybe TRBD1 (6 bases). The CDR3 is 14 residues long. Germline CDR1 SGHNT, CDR2 YENEEA. Deletions cut 5 bases from V and 4 bases from J, with 14 bases between. The CDR3 nucleotides are TGTGCCAGCAGCCCCGGGGGGGCAGTCACTGAAGCTTTCTTT. Translated: CASSPGGAVTEAFF.

This clone was found once. V is TRBV6-5 and J is TRBJ2-7, with TRBD1 as a possible D gene (5 bases). The CDR3 has 15 residues. The V gene lost 6 bases and the J gene lost 1 base, with 16 bases spanning the gap. Germline lookup yields CDR1 MNHEY and CDR2 SVGAGI. DNA of the CDR3: TGTGCCAGCAGCCGTGGACAAGGGGCTTCCTACGAGCAGTACGTC. It translates to CASSRGQGASYEQYV.

The chain combines TRBV6-4 with TRBJ2-6; D uncertain. V gave up 4 bases and J gave up 0 bases, with 10 bases separating them. Germline CDR1 and CDR2: MRHNA and SNTAGT. The CDR3 spans 16 residues. The CDR3: CASSVNAGSGANVLTF. As DNA, the CDR3 is TGTGCCAGCAGTGTCAACGCAGGCTCTGGGGCCAACGTCCTGACTTTC.

The chain couples TRBV27 to TRBJ2-5; 9 bases agree with TRBD1. Germline-derived CDR1 and CDR2 are MNHEY and SMNVEV (reference sequence). Trimming cost V 3 bases and J 3 bases; bases outside gene matches: 5. The CDR3 loop spans 15 amino acids. CDR3 sequence (DNA): TGTGCCAGCAGTTTGGGTACAGGGGGCAAAGAGACCCAGTACTTC. It encodes CASSLGTGGKETQYF.

This chain links TRBV2 with TRBJ1-2; 8 bases fit TRBD1. Trimming at V came to 2 bases and at J to 4 bases, leaving 9 bases not matched to a gene. The CDR3 is 16 residues long. CDR1 is SNHLY and CDR2 is FYNNEI in the germline V gene. The CDR3 sequence: CASSELRTGQTYGYTF. The CDR3 bases are TGTGCCAGCAGTGAACTCAGGACAGGGCAAACCTATGGCTACACCTTC.

The V and J genes are TRBV11-2 and TRBJ2-5; 11 nucleotides match TRBD1. Per germline, CDR1 SGHAT and CDR2 FQNNGV. J gave up 4 bases and V 5 bases, and 0 bases lay outside the gene matches. The CDR3 length is 13 residues. The CDR3 DNA follows: TGTGCCAGCAGCGGACAGGGGGCAGAGACCCAGTACTTC. Protein: CASSGQGAETQYF.

This clone was observed a handful of times. The V and J genes are TRBV10-3 and TRBJ2-3; 13 positions agree with TRBD2. CDR1 is ENHRY and CDR2 is SYGVKD in the germline V gene. CDR3 length equals 15 residues. V lost 9 bases, J lost 2 bases, and 5 bases stayed unmatched. The CDR3 here is CAITSGGAVTDTQYF. The CDR3 bases are TGTGCCATAACTAGCGGGGGGGCCGTCACAGATACGCAGTATTTT.

The chain has TRBV6-1 and TRBJ2-1; 9 nucleotides align to TRBD2. V lost 1 base, J lost 8 bases, and 12 bases stayed unmatched. CDR3 length equals 17 residues. Per the germline V gene, CDR1 is MNHNS and CDR2 is SASEGT. CDR3 in DNA: TGTGCCAGCAGTGAAGTGTTAGCGGGGGCCCTCTCTCATGAGCAGTTCTTC. This gives the protein CASSEVLAGALSHEQFF.